One T cell receptor (beta chain) is described in this entry. This sample is part of a study of blood T cell repertoires in COVID-19. Study in general: T cells, B-cell-depleted T cells, or PBMCs supplied cDNA or gDNA.

The table came from immunoSEQ multiplex PCR; TCRdb's copy has only in-frame clones and leaves some out. The sample has about 160,000 clones; roughly 80% are singletons. V shed 6 bases and J 0 bases; nucleotides not matched to a gene: 8. The CDR3 is 15 amino acids. The germline V gene has CDR1 SQVTM and CDR2 ANQGSEA. The chain carries TRBV29-1 and TRBJ2-1; 7 bases align to TRBD2. Sequencing was carried out using PBMCs or T cells enriched from blood (not recorded which). The clonotype comes from a woman aged 45 to 65 who had recovered from COVID-19. The CDR3 sequence: CSVSAGGSSYNEQFF. In nucleotides, the CDR3 is TGCAGCGTCTCCGCCGGGGGGAGCTCCTACAATGAGCAGTTCTTC.